Following are 29 T cell receptor beta chains from one sample sequenced in a study of cytomegalovirus exposure and HLA in healthy donors (dated by TCRdb to about 2017). Library creation used the immunoSEQ multiplex PCR assay. The multiplex PCR relied on a mix of 60 forward primers for TCR Vbeta segments and 13 reverse primers for TCR Jbeta segments. In its TCRdb copy, this immuneACCESS table keeps in-frame sequences only and misses some clones. Where compared with another copy, unresolved V genes explain less than half of these, and the others have no known cause. This sample is represented by 100,000 to 150,000 clones; roughly four fifths of them were singletons. The ten largest clones capture roughly 2% of the sample. The source material was PBMCs. All receptors come from a man aged 50-59 years in good health and CMV-seronegative.

V and J are TRBV6-1 and TRBJ1-6, with a weak D call TRBD1 (6 bases). The CDR3 consists of 15 residues. Germline V lookup: CDR1 MNHNS, CDR2 SASEGT. The V and J ends lost 2 bases and 9 bases respectively, with 14 bases between them. CDR3 in amino acids: CASSEIWRGGSPLHF. The CDR3 region has the DNA TGTGCCAGCAGTGAAATATGGAGGGGGGGTTCACCCCTCCACTTT.

J is TRBJ2-1 and V is TRBV19, with 7 positions matching TRBD2. Germline V CDR1 and CDR2: LNHDA, SQIVND (reference sequence). After removal of 1 base from V and 8 bases from J, the junction contained 8 bases not matched to a gene. The CDR3 loop spans 15 amino acids. For the CDR3, the DNA is TGTGCCAGTAGTATAGGGGGCGGGGGTAGGTATGAGCAGTTCTTC. Protein: CASSIGGGGRYEQFF.

The table lists this clone with a few counts. V usage is TRBV4-2 and J usage is TRBJ2-3, with 8 bases that match TRBD2. V lost 3 bases, J lost 1 base, and 6 bases stayed unmatched. Germline V gene data show CDR1 as LGHNA and CDR2 as YNFKEQ. The CDR3 covers 16 residues. The CDR3 protein is CASSQDLRGGTDTQYF. The CDR3 nucleotides are TGTGCCAGCAGCCAGGATTTGCGGGGGGGCACAGATACGCAGTATTTT.

For the CDR3, the DNA is TGTGCCAGCAGCCTGACTAGCGGGGGGGCCGGGGAGCTGTTTTTT. This gives the protein CASSLTSGGAGELFF. This chain uses TRBV11-2 with TRBJ2-2; 14 bases line up with TRBD2. J was trimmed by 6 bases and V by 5 bases; bases with no gene match: 2. CDR3 length: 15 amino acids. CDR1 is SGHAT, CDR2 FQNNGV, per germline. The variable domain in full, with the rest retrieved from reference TRBV11-2 and TRBJ2-2, is EAGVAQSPRYKIIEKRQSVAFWCNPISGHATLYWYQQILGQGPKLLIQFQNNGVVDDSQLPKDRFSAERLKGVDSTLKIQPAKLEDSAVYLCASSLTSGGAGELFFGEGSRLTVL.

This chain links TRBV28 with TRBJ2-5, with TRBD2 matching over 10 bases. V gave up 8 bases and J gave up 5 bases; unmatched junction bases: 17. The germline gives CDR1 MDHEN, CDR2 SYDVKM. CDR3 length: 17 amino acids. CDR3 loop: CASASNILAGVRETQYF. CDR3 DNA: TGTGCCAGCGCTTCAAACATCCTAGCGGGGGTTAGGGAGACCCAGTACTTC.

The chain combines TRBV15 with TRBJ2-5, with 8 bases aligning to TRBD2. Unmatched junction bases numbered 4, after V lost 6 bases and J lost 4 bases. The germline gives CDR1 LNHNV, CDR2 YYDKDF (reference sequence). The CDR3 is 13 amino acids. The CDR3 DNA is TGTGCCACCAGAGGGGCGGGGGGAGAGACCCAGTACTTC. Translation: CATRGAGGETQYF.

The chain recombines TRBV28 with TRBJ2-5, with TRBD1 identical over 8 bases. Germline CDR1 MDHEN, CDR2 SYDVKM. There are 14 residues in the CDR3. Losses at the gene ends were 9 bases for V and 4 bases for J; bases not matched to a gene: 10. In DNA form, the CDR3 reads TGTGCCAGTAAGACCAGGGGGCGCGCAGAGACCCAGTACTTC. Translated: CASKTRGRAETQYF.

The V call is TRBV4-1, the J call TRBJ1-2, with D perhaps matching TRBD1 (6 bases). The CDR3 totals 17 residues. The germline gives CDR1 MGHRA, CDR2 YSYEKL. V shed 1 base and J shed 2 bases, with 17 bases lying between them. CDR3 sequence reads: CASSQGRDIEANYGYTF. Here the CDR3 DNA reads TGCGCCAGCAGCCAAGGTCGGGACATCGAGGCGAACTATGGCTACACCTTC.

This sequence joins TRBV18 and TRBJ1-1; weak D call: TRBD1 (6 bases). Germline CDR1 and CDR2: KGHSH and LQKENI. CDR3 length equals 15 residues. V was trimmed by 6 bases and J by 7 bases, leaving 21 bases between them. CDR3 region: CASSRIGAGANEAFF. CDR3 in DNA: TGTGCCAGCTCCCGGATTGGTGCGGGGGCAAATGAAGCTTTCTTT.

The gene calls are TRBV14 and TRBJ1-2; TRBD1 matches 10 bases. The CDR3 extends over 17 amino acids. Germline V CDR1 and CDR2: SGHDN, FVKESK. Trimming cost V 0 bases and J 8 bases; bases outside gene matches: 12. CDR3 amino acids: CASSQDHPGQGMSGYTF. DNA of the CDR3: TGTGCCAGCAGCCAAGATCACCCGGGACAGGGGATGAGCGGCTACACCTTC. Full variable domain (rest looked up from reference TRBV14 and TRBJ1-2): EAGVTQFPSHSVIEKGQTVTLRCDPISGHDNLYWYRRVMGKEIKFLLHFVKESKQDESGMPNNRFLAERTGGTYSTLKVQPAELEDSGVYFCASSQDHPGQGMSGYTFGSGTRLTVV.

The rearrangement joins TRBV19 to TRBJ1-1, with D perhaps TRBD1 (5 bases). The V end was cut by 7 bases, the J end by 4 bases, with 31 bases between. CDR1 and CDR2 from the germline V gene are LNHDA and SQIVND (reference sequence). The CDR3 runs to 19 residues. The CDR3 DNA is TGTGCCAGTATCCCCCCTGGAAGGGGCGCTTTCCACGATTTCACTGAAGCTTTCTTT. It is translated as CASIPPGRGAFHDFTEAFF.

Points on this clone: Relative to the germline gene, one junction end is altered; a read error may explain this. The rearrangement links TRBV29-1 to TRBJ1-4, with 9 bases matching TRBD1. The CDR3 covers 15 residues. Germline V gives CDR1 SQVTM, CDR2 ANQGSEA. CDR3 coding DNA: TGCAGCGTCGAAGGACAGGGGATTTACGGTGAAAAACTGTTTTTT. This translates into CSVEGQGIYGEKLFF.

The chain has TRBV11-2 and TRBJ2-7; no clear D gene. CDR3 length equals 14 residues. Germline V gene sequence: CDR1 SGHAT, CDR2 FQNNGV. V dropped 0 bases and J dropped 0 bases, with 6 bases sitting between them. The CDR3 loop reads CASSLERDSYEQYF. CDR3 nucleotides: TGTGCCAGCAGCTTAGAGCGAGACTCCTACGAGCAGTACTTC.

This chain connects TRBV6-5 to TRBJ1-2; D possibly corresponds to TRBD1 (5 bases). Per the germline V gene, CDR1 is MNHEY and CDR2 is SVGAGI. Trimming shortened V by 9 bases and J by 6 bases, and 14 bases separated the two germline ends. This CDR3 is 12 amino acids long. The CDR3 DNA sequence: TGTGCCAGTACGGGGGATCGGGATGGCTACACCTTC. Translating it yields CASTGDRDGYTF.

This chain connects TRBV2 to TRBJ2-5; 9 nucleotides line up with TRBD2. The germline V gene encodes CDR1 SNHLY and CDR2 FYNNEI. Germline trimming cut 4 bases from V and 3 bases from J; bases unmatched to any gene: 12. CDR3 length: 17 residues. This chain's CDR3 is CASSAQRGASSEETQYF. CDR3 sequence (DNA): TGTGCCAGCAGTGCCCAGCGGGGGGCCTCTTCTGAAGAGACCCAGTACTTC.

This clone turned up a few times. The gene calls are TRBV7-9 and TRBJ2-1; perhaps TRBD2 as D (6 bases). Between the trimmed V and J ends, which lost 3 bases and 6 bases, there was a span of 18 bases. Germline V gene data show CDR1 as SEHNR and CDR2 as FQNEAQ (reference sequence). This CDR3 region has 16 residues. CDR3: CASSLGGGRLVNEQFF. Written as DNA, the CDR3 is TGTGCCAGCAGCTTGGGGGGTGGGCGGCTGGTCAATGAGCAGTTCTTC.

V usage is TRBV6-5 and J usage is TRBJ2-5, with D perhaps matching TRBD2 (6 bases). With 4 bases removed from V and 1 base from J, the gap between germline ends came to 10 bases. The CDR3 has 14 amino acids. Per the germline V gene, CDR1 is MNHEY and CDR2 is SVGAGI. The chain's CDR3 is CASSFAGLQETQYF. The DNA of the CDR3 is TGTGCCAGCAGTTTCGCGGGGCTCCAAGAGACCCAGTACTTC.

The chain combines TRBV18 with TRBJ2-5; D is undetermined. Germline assignment: CDR1 KGHSH and CDR2 LQKENI. The CDR3 sequence is 12 residues long. The germline V and J ends were trimmed by 3 bases and 6 bases, with 8 bases remaining between them. CDR3 amino acids: CASSPQAKTQYF. In nucleotides, the CDR3 is TGTGCCAGCTCACCCCAAGCGAAGACCCAGTACTTC. The whole variable domain, filled in from reference TRBV18 and TRBJ2-5, reads NAGVMQNPRHLVRRRGQEARLRCSPMKGHSHVYWYRQLPEEGLKFMVYLQKENIIDESGMPKERFSAEFPKEGPSILRIQQVVRGDSAAYFCASSPQAKTQYFGPGTRLLVL.

This sequence joins TRBV5-8 and TRBJ1-4; the D is unclear. Trimming cost V 2 bases and J 5 bases, with 4 bases left between them. CDR1 and CDR2 (germline): SGHTS, YDEGEE. There are 12 residues in the CDR3. CDR3 in DNA: TGTGCCAGCAGCTTCGGGAATGAAAAACTGTTTTTT. Translating it yields CASSFGNEKLFF.

The chain carries TRBV28 and TRBJ1-1, with 7 bases matching TRBD1. The CDR3 is 15 residues long. Germline assignment: CDR1 MDHEN and CDR2 SYDVKM. J was trimmed by 8 bases and V by 4 bases; bases with no gene match: 13. CDR3 protein: CASSSPTDRAGEAFF. CDR3 bases: TGTGCCAGCAGTTCCCCCACCGACAGGGCGGGGGAAGCTTTCTTT.

The chain employs TRBV11-2 and TRBJ1-5; D uncertain. The germline V and J ends were trimmed by 5 bases and 4 bases, with 9 bases remaining between them. The CDR3 has 13 residues. In germline, CDR1 is SGHAT, CDR2 FQNNGV. DNA for the CDR3: TGTGCCAGCAGCCCCGACACAAATCAGCCCCAGCATTTT. Residues: CASSPDTNQPQHF.

The count of this clone is one. V is TRBV5-4 and J is TRBJ2-7, with TRBD2 as a possible D gene (7 bases). The CDR3 length is 15 residues. Germline values: CDR1 SGHNT, CDR2 YYREEE (reference sequence). Trimming removed 7 bases from V and 3 bases from J, with 20 bases in between. For the CDR3, the DNA is TGTGCCAGCTCCCCAGGGGCGGGGGAGAGCTACGAGCAGTACGTC. Protein sequence: CASSPGAGESYEQYV.

The CDR3 here is CASSRQHSGNTIYF. Written as DNA, the CDR3 is TGTGCCAGCAGTCGACAGCACTCTGGAAACACCATATATTTT. The rearrangement uses TRBV2 and TRBJ1-3, with a tentative D call TRBD1 (5 bases). The CDR3 is 14 amino acids. CDR1 and CDR2 (germline): SNHLY, FYNNEI. Trimming took 5 bases from V and 0 from J, leaving 8 bases between them.

The chain uses TRBV5-1 and TRBJ2-1, with D possibly TRBD2 on 6 matching bases. The CDR3 extends over 15 amino acids. CDR1 is SGHRS and CDR2 is YFSETQ in the germline V gene. V lost 9 bases and J 2 bases, leaving 18 bases between the germline ends. The CDR3, as DNA: TGCGCCACCTCCGCCGGGGACTTCACCTACAATGAGCAGTTCTTC. Its translation is CATSAGDFTYNEQFF.

This rearrangement joins TRBV5-1 to TRBJ2-3; 11 positions agree with TRBD2. Trimming took 4 bases from V and 5 from J; bases not matched to a gene: 12. The V gene's germline CDR1 is SGHRS and CDR2 YFSETQ. The CDR3 loop spans 17 amino acids. CDR3 residues: CASSQGVSGGAVDTQYF. CDR3 nucleotides: TGCGCCAGCAGCCAGGGGGTTAGCGGGGGGGCCGTAGATACGCAGTATTTT.

This clone was recorded only once. The rearrangement uses TRBV7-2 and TRBJ2-7; a weak D match, TRBD2 (5 bases). The CDR3 is 13 residues long. Germline V gene lookup returns CDR1 SGHTA and CDR2 FQGNSA. V lost 5 bases and J lost 3, with 11 bases in between. The CDR3 sequence: CASSTRLDYEQYF. The CDR3 DNA sequence: TGTGCCAGCAGCACTAGACTGGACTACGAGCAGTACTTC.

The gene calls are TRBV25-1 and TRBJ2-7; 7 nucleotides agree with TRBD1. With 10 bases clipped from V and 3 bases from J, the junction kept 9 bases outside the gene matches. Germline-derived CDR1 and CDR2 are MGHDK and SYGVNS. This CDR3 is 13 amino acids long. CDR3 nucleotides: TGTGCCACCGGGACAGCTTTTGGCTACGAGCAGTACTTC. Encoded protein: CATGTAFGYEQYF.

This chain uses TRBV6-5 with TRBJ1-6; 7 bases align to TRBD1. Germline lookup yields CDR1 MNHEY and CDR2 SVGAGI. The trim removed 4 bases at V and 9 bases at J, leaving 6 bases unmatched. The CDR3 spans 14 residues. The CDR3 region has the DNA TGTGCCAGCAGTTTCGACAGGGAGACTTCACCCCTCCACTTT. It encodes CASSFDRETSPLHF.

The rearrangement uses TRBV30 and TRBJ1-5; D possibly corresponds to TRBD1 (6 bases). This CDR3 spans 11 amino acids. Trimming stripped 6 bases from V and 8 bases from J, with 11 bases between. Germline-derived CDR1 and CDR2 are GTSNPN and SVGIG (reference sequence). The DNA of the CDR3 is TGTGCCTGCGGACAGTTTAAGCCCCAGCATTTT. This encodes CACGQFKPQHF.